This is a list of T cell receptor beta chains from one sample in a study of T cells in Graves' hyperthyroidism and ophthalmopathy. TCRdb analysed the multiplex PCR reads with MiXCR anew, one entry per CDR3 protein. This sample has approximately 590,000 distinct CDR3 sequences; roughly 14% occur once, and the top ten carry about 7%. Material: blood. The receptor set was obtained from a woman in her 30s with Graves' hyperthyroidism. The CDR3 runs from the conserved cysteine through the conserved F or W. Fields, in order: CDR3 DNA, CDR3 protein, J gene, V gene, D gene, clone size. A D gene is named only where the DNA matches it firmly. Some rows have no size entry. The others give once, few or many, or a class for an expanded clone.

CDR3 DNA: TGTGCCAGCAGCAGGACTAGGAACACCGGGGAGCTGTTTTTT
CDR3 protein: CASSRTRNTGELFF
J gene: TRBJ2-2
V gene: TRBV7-6
D gene: TRBD2
clone size: many

CDR3 DNA: TGCAGTGCCCCCCTCGGCGGGAGTATCGACGGGCAGTACTTC
CDR3 protein: CSAPLGGSIDGQYF
J gene: TRBJ2-7
V gene: TRBV20-1
D gene: TRBD2
clone size: .

CDR3 DNA: TGCGCCAGCAGCCCAAGAACAGGGGCGCGCTGGGAGCTGTTTTTT
CDR3 protein: CASSPRTGARWELFF
J gene: TRBJ2-2
V gene: TRBV5-1
D gene: TRBD1
clone size: few

CDR3 DNA: TGCAGTGCTATGCCTCTCGGGACTAGCACAGATACGCAGTATTTT
CDR3 protein: CSAMPLGTSTDTQYF
J gene: TRBJ2-3
V gene: TRBV20-1
D gene: .
clone size: many

CDR3 DNA: TGTGCCAGTAGTATAGTCCTTAGCGGGAGTCTGAAAGCCTACAATGAGCAGTTCTTC
CDR3 protein: CASSIVLSGSLKAYNEQFF
J gene: TRBJ2-1
V gene: TRBV19
D gene: TRBD2
clone size: .

CDR3 DNA: TGCGCCAGCAGCCGAGACGGGGATAATTCACCCCTCCACTTT
CDR3 protein: CASSRDGDNSPLHF
J gene: TRBJ1-6
V gene: TRBV10-2
D gene: .
clone size: few

CDR3 DNA: TGTGCCAGCAGCTTGTACAGGGATCCTGAAGCTTTCTTT
CDR3 protein: CASSLYRDPEAFF
J gene: TRBJ1-1
V gene: TRBV7-9
D gene: .
clone size: few

CDR3 DNA: TGCAGTGCCAGACCCGGACTTAACACCGGGGAGCTGTTTTTT
CDR3 protein: CSARPGLNTGELFF
J gene: TRBJ2-2
V gene: TRBV20-1
D gene: .
clone size: few

CDR3 DNA: TGTGCCAGCAGTTTGGGGGCCGGGACGCTAAATGAAAAACTGTTTTTT
CDR3 protein: CASSLGAGTLNEKLFF
J gene: TRBJ1-4
V gene: TRBV2
D gene: .
clone size: many

CDR3 DNA: TGTGCCAGCAGCGTAGGCCTGCTGGGCAGCAGGACCTACAATGAGCAGTTCTTC
CDR3 protein: CASSVGLLGSRTYNEQFF
J gene: TRBJ2-1
V gene: TRBV9
D gene: .
clone size: .

CDR3 DNA: TGTGCCAGCAGAGCACAGGGAGGCAATGAGCAGTTCTTC
CDR3 protein: CASRAQGGNEQFF
J gene: TRBJ2-1
V gene: TRBV28
D gene: .
clone size: .

CDR3 DNA: TGTGCCAGCACCCGACTAGCGGGATTCACAGATACGCAGTATTTT
CDR3 protein: CASTRLAGFTDTQYF
J gene: TRBJ2-3
V gene: TRBV28
D gene: TRBD2
clone size: many

CDR3 DNA: TGCGCCAGCAGCGGTGACGGGAGAGGTAGCAATGAGCAGTTCTTC
CDR3 protein: CASSGDGRGSNEQFF
J gene: TRBJ2-1
V gene: TRBV5-1
D gene: .
clone size: many

CDR3 DNA: TGTGCCAGCAGCTTGGTGGGTCAGGGGCAACGGTATAATTCACCCCTCCACTTT
CDR3 protein: CASSLVGQGQRYNSPLHF
J gene: TRBJ1-6
V gene: TRBV5-5
D gene: .
clone size: .

CDR3 DNA: TGTGCCAGCCCCAAAAACTTCTATGGCTACACCTTC
CDR3 protein: CASPKNFYGYTF
J gene: TRBJ1-2
V gene: TRBV2
D gene: .
clone size: .

CDR3 DNA: TGTGCCATCAGCGGGGAGGGGGACACAGATACGCAGTATTTT
CDR3 protein: CAISGEGDTDTQYF
J gene: TRBJ2-3
V gene: TRBV10-3
D gene: .
clone size: .